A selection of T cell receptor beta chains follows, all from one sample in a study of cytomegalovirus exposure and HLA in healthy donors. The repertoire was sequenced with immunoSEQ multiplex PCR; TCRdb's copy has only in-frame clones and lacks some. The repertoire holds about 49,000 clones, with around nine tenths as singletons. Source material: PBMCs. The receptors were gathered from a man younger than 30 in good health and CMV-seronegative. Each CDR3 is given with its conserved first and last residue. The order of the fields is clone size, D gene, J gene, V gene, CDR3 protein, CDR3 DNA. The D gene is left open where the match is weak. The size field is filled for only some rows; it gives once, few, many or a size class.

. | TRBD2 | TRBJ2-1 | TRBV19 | CASSTARLAGGVNEQFF | TGTGCCAGTAGTACCGCCAGACTAGCGGGAGGAGTCAATGAGCAGTTCTTC
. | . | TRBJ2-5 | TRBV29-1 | CSAVPGVKGETQYF | TGCAGCGCAGTACCAGGGGTGAAGGGAGAGACCCAGTACTTC
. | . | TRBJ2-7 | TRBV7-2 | CASSPGGPHYEQYF | TGTGCCAGCAGCCCCGGGGGACCACACTACGAGCAGTACTTC
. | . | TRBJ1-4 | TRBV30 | CAWTTRRLNEKLFF | TGTGCCTGGACAACGAGGAGGCTTAATGAAAAACTGTTTTTT
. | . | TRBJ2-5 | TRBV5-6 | CASSSHDWVGETQYF | TGTGCCAGCAGCTCACATGACTGGGTGGGAGAGACCCAGTACTTC
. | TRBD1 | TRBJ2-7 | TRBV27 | CASSIDRASYEQYF | TGTGCCAGCAGTATAGACAGGGCCTCCTACGAGCAGTACTTC
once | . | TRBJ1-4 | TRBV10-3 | CASGGGEKLFF | TGTGCATCGGGGGGTGGTGAAAAACTGTTTTTT
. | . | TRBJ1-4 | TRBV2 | CASSDRVATNEKLFF | TGTGCCAGCAGTGACAGGGTTGCAACTAATGAAAAACTGTTTTTT
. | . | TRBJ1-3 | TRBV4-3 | CASSQDWRASGNTIYF | TGCGCCAGCAGCCAAGACTGGCGGGCTTCTGGAAACACCATATATTTT
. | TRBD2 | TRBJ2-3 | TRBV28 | CASSSLTSGSADTQYF | TGTGCCAGCAGTTCACTCACTAGCGGGAGTGCAGATACGCAGTATTTT
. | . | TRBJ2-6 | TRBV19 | CASSMSEGTGANVLTF | TGTGCCAGTAGTATGAGTGAGGGAACAGGGGCCAACGTCCTGACTTTC
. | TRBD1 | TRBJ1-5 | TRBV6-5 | CASSRTGLGQPQHF | TGTGCCAGCAGTCGGACAGGCTTGGGTCAGCCCCAGCATTTT
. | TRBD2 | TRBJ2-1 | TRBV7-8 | CASSRPLAGEANEQFF | TGTGCCAGCAGCCGGCCCCTAGCGGGGGAGGCCAATGAGCAGTTCTTC
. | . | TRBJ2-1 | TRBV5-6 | CASSLPTGTDEQFF | TGTGCCAGCAGCTTACCGACGGGAACCGATGAGCAGTTCTTC
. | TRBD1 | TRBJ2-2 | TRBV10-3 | CAISEPYRGRDTGELFF | TGTGCCATCAGTGAGCCGTACAGGGGGCGAGACACCGGGGAGCTGTTTTTT
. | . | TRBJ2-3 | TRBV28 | CASSETGTDTQYF | TGTGCCAGTAGTGAAACAGGGACAGATACGCAGTATTTT
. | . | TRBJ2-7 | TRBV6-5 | CASSYTPRDPRKQYF | TGTGCCAGCAGTTACACCCCCCGGGATCCCCGGAAGCAGTACTTC
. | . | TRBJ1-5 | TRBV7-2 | CASSLRSGENQPQHF | TGTGCCAGCAGCTTACGGTCGGGAGAGAATCAGCCCCAGCATTTT
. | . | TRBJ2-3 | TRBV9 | CASSPRVLGVADTQYF | TGTGCCAGCAGCCCCCGGGTTTTGGGAGTGGCAGATACGCAGTATTTT
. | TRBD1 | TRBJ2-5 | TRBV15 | CATSRDQGEETQYF | TGTGCCACCAGCAGAGATCAGGGGGAAGAGACCCAGTACTTC
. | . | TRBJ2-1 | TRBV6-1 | CASSETGYNEQFF | TGTGCCAGCAGTGAAACCGGGTACAATGAGCAGTTCTTC
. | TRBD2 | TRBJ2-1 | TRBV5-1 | CASSLDPGGREQFF | TGCGCCAGCAGCTTGGACCCGGGAGGAAGGGAGCAGTTCTTC
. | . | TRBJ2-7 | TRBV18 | CASSPVASASYEQYF | TGTGCCAGCTCACCAGTAGCTAGCGCATCCTACGAGCAGTACTTC
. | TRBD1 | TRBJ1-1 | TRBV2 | CASRQGPDTEAFF | TGTGCCAGCCGACAGGGGCCGGACACTGAAGCTTTCTTT
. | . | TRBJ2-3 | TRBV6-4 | CASSEAGLTDTQYF | TGTGCCAGCAGTGAGGCAGGGCTCACAGATACGCAGTATTTT
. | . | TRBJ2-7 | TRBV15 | CATSRDFDTSVYEQYF | TGTGCCACCAGCAGAGATTTTGATACTTCTGTCTACGAGCAGTACTTC
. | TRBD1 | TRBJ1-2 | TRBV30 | CAWRGQGNYGYTF | TGTGCCTGGAGGGGACAGGGAAACTATGGCTACACCTTC
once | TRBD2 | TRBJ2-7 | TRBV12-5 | CASGFPTGTSYEQYF | TGTGCTAGTGGTTTCCCGACCGGGACTAGCTACGAGCAGTACTTC
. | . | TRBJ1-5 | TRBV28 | CASRADYSNQPQHF | TGTGCCAGCAGGGCAGATTATAGCAATCAGCCCCAGCATTTT
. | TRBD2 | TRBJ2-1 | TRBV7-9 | CASSLGPTAVAGVRNEQFF | TGTGCCAGCAGCTTAGGACCCACGGCGGTAGCGGGAGTACGGAATGAGCAGTTCTTC
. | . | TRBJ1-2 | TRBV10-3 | CAISETQGRGYTF | TGTGCCATCAGTGAAACACAGGGCAGGGGCTACACCTTC
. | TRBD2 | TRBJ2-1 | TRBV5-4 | CASSAGTSGDYNEQFF | TGTGCCAGCAGCGCAGGGACTAGCGGGGATTACAATGAGCAGTTCTTC
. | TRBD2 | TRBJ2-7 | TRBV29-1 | CSVDGLAGTYEQYF | TGCAGCGTTGACGGACTAGCGGGTACCTACGAGCAGTACTTC
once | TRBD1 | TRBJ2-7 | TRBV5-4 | CASSLVDRASEQYF | TGTGCCAGCAGCTTGGTTGACAGGGCCTCCGAGCAGTACTTC
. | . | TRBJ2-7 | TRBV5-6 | CASSFGAGTGREQYF | TGTGCCAGCAGCTTTGGGGCGGGGACGGGGCGCGAGCAGTACTTC
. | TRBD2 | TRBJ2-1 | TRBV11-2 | CASSPPTSGIRNEQFF | TGTGCCAGCAGCCCACCCACTAGCGGGATTAGAAATGAGCAGTTCTTC
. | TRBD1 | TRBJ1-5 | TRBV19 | CASRPGQGAGGNQPQHF | TGTGCCAGTAGGCCGGGACAGGGGGCCGGGGGCAATCAGCCCCAGCATTTT
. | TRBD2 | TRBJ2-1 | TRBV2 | CAGAGTSGTKVGAYNEQFF | TGTGCCGGCGCCGGGACTAGCGGGACGAAGGTCGGGGCCTACAATGAGCAGTTCTTC
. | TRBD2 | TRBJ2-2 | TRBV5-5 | CASSWRLAGPTGELFF | TGTGCCAGCAGCTGGAGACTAGCGGGACCCACCGGGGAGCTGTTTTTT
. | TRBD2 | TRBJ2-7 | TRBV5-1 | CASSFGLAGGGSSYEQYF | TGCGCCAGCAGCTTCGGACTAGCGGGAGGGGGAAGCTCCTACGAGCAGTACTTC
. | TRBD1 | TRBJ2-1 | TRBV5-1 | CASSSTGGTEQFF | TGCGCCAGCAGCTCGACAGGGGGCACTGAGCAGTTCTTC
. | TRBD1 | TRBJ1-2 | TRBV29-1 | CSARQGFYGYTF | TGCAGCGCTAGACAGGGGTTCTATGGCTACACCTTC
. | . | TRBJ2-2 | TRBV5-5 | CASRPIYLGGANTGELFF | TGTGCCAGCAGACCCATCTACTTGGGTGGAGCGAACACCGGGGAGCTGTTTTTT
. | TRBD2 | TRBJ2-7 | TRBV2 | CASSRSRLAAEQYF | TGTGCCAGCAGCCGATCGCGACTAGCCGCCGAGCAGTACTTC
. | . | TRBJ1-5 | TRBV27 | CASSLRWGDSNQPQHF | TGTGCCAGCAGCCTAAGGTGGGGGGATAGCAATCAGCCCCAGCATTTT
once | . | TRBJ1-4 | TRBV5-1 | CASRDSDNEKLFF | TGCGCCAGCAGGGACAGCGATAATGAAAAACTGTTTTTT
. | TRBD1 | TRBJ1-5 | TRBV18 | CASSHGTGEVLAQHF | TGTGCCAGCTCACACGGGACAGGGGAGGTGTTGGCCCAGCATTTT
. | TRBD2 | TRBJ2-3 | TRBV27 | CASSSRTSDNTDTQYF | TGTGCCAGCAGTTCACGGACTAGCGACAACACAGATACGCAGTATTTT